A selection of T cell receptor beta chains follows, all from one sample in a study of preoperative IRX-2 immunotherapy in early breast cancer. The repertoire was sequenced with immunoSEQ multiplex PCR; TCRdb's copy has only in-frame clones and lacks some. The data contain 25,000 to 30,000 clones, roughly four fifths of them singletons. The sample was taken from a patient treated with IRX-2 immunotherapy. The receptors come from a human donor with breast cancer. The CDR3 runs from the conserved cysteine through the conserved F or W. Each record gives: J gene, clone size, V gene, D gene, CDR3 DNA, CDR3 protein. A D gene is named only where the DNA matches it firmly. Some rows mark clone size as missing; the rest say once, few, many or name a class of expanded clone.

TRBJ2-5	NA	TRBV7-6	TRBD2	TGTGCCAGCAGCTTGGCCTTTTACCCAAGCGGGGGACTGTACCAAGAGACCCAGTACTTC	CASSLAFYPSGGLYQETQYF
TRBJ1-1	NA	TRBV6-8	NA	TGTGCCAGCAGTTGGGAGGGGAGCACTGAAGCTTTCTTT	CASSWEGSTEAFF
TRBJ2-7	NA	TRBV15	NA	TGTGCCACTAGGGCCGACCTAAGGGATCTCGAGCAGTACTTC	CATRADLRDLEQYF
TRBJ1-2	NA	TRBV28	NA	TGTGCCAGCAGGAGGTCCGGGGGTACTAACTATGGCTACACCTTC	CASRRSGGTNYGYTF
TRBJ1-5	NA	TRBV5-1	NA	TGCGCCAGCATCCCCGAGGCGGGCCGGCGTTTTCAGCCCCAGCATTTT	CASIPEAGRRFQPQHF
TRBJ1-1	NA	TRBV28	NA	TGTGCCAGCAGTGCCACAGGGAAGTACACTGAAGCTTTCTTT	CASSATGKYTEAFF
TRBJ1-4	NA	TRBV30	NA	TGTGCCTGGAGTGTGGGGGGAGCTAATGAAAAACTGTTTTTT	CAWSVGGANEKLFF
TRBJ1-4	NA	TRBV6-8	TRBD1	TGTGCCAGCAGTCCCCCCCGGGACAGACTTAATGAAAAACTGTTTTTT	CASSPPRDRLNEKLFF
TRBJ1-5	NA	TRBV28	NA	TGTGCCAGCAGTGCCCCGTTAACGGGTGGCAATCAGCCCCAGCATTTT	CASSAPLTGGNQPQHF
TRBJ2-4	NA	TRBV11-3	NA	TGTGCCAGCAGCTTAGAGCGCGGGTATGGGGGGCCGTTAACCAAAAACATTCAGTACTTC	CASSLERGYGGPLTKNIQYF
TRBJ2-5	NA	TRBV14	TRBD1	TGTGCCAGCAGCCAAACAGGGGTCCAAGAGACCCAGTACTTC	CASSQTGVQETQYF
TRBJ2-7	NA	TRBV18	NA	TGTGCCAGCTCAACCCCCTGGGGTAGCTACGAGCAGTACTTC	CASSTPWGSYEQYF
TRBJ1-2	once	TRBV23-1	NA	TGCGCCAGCAGCCAAGCCAGCCAGACCCGTGGCTATGGCTACACCTTC	CASSQASQTRGYGYTF
TRBJ2-5	NA	TRBV11-3	NA	TGTGCCAGCAGCCCTTGGGACAGACGGGGGGGGACCCAGTACTTC	CASSPWDRRGGTQYF
TRBJ1-5	NA	TRBV6-8	NA	TGTGCCATCACCACTCGGAGTAGCAATCAGCCCCAGCATTTT	CAITTRSSNQPQHF
TRBJ2-1	NA	TRBV12-5	TRBD1	TGTGCTAGTGGTTTGTGGCAGGGGGCTGTCAATGAGCAGTTCTTC	CASGLWQGAVNEQFF
TRBJ1-1	once	TRBV5-1	NA	TGCGCCAGCAGAAAAACCGGGACACCGAACACTGAAGCTTTCTTT	CASRKTGTPNTEAFF
TRBJ2-3	few	TRBV6-8	NA	TGTGCCAGCAGTTACTCGATTGTCAGCACAGATACGCAGTATTTT	CASSYSIVSTDTQYF
TRBJ2-7	NA	TRBV7-5	NA	TGTGCCAGCAGCCCGCGGTTGGGCCTCTCCTACGAGCAGTACTTC	CASSPRLGLSYEQYF
TRBJ2-1	NA	TRBV18	NA	TGTGCCAGCTCCCCTACCGGGACGGATGAGCAGTTCTTC	CASSPTGTDEQFF
TRBJ2-1	NA	TRBV11-3	NA	TGTGCCAGCAGCCATCCCGAGGTCTACAATGAGCAGTTCTTC	CASSHPEVYNEQFF
TRBJ1-1	once	TRBV23-1	NA	TGCGCCAGCAGCCAAGATCACGGGGGTATGAACACTGAAGCTTTCTTT	CASSQDHGGMNTEAFF
TRBJ2-3	NA	TRBV28	NA	TGTGCCAGCAGTTTGGTGGGGTTAGGAGATACGCAGTATTTT	CASSLVGLGDTQYF
TRBJ2-7	NA	TRBV19	NA	TGTGCCAGTAATCCGGGAGTATTGTCCTACGAGCAGTACTTC	CASNPGVLSYEQYF
TRBJ1-1	NA	TRBV6-8	NA	TGTGCCAGCAGTTACAGCATGAACACTGAAGCTTTCTTT	CASSYSMNTEAFF
TRBJ1-5	NA	TRBV10-1	NA	TGCGCCAGCAGTGAGCCTCAACAGGGCCCGCTATATAGCAATCAGCCCCAGCATTTT	CASSEPQQGPLYSNQPQHF
TRBJ2-6	NA	TRBV28	TRBD1	TGTGCCAGCAGTTTACCGGGACAGGGGCCGTCTGGGGCCAACGTCCTGACTTTC	CASSLPGQGPSGANVLTF
TRBJ2-5	few	TRBV6-8	NA	TGTGCCAGCAGTCTGGAGCGTGAGACCCAGTACTTC	CASSLERETQYF
TRBJ1-4	NA	TRBV10-3	NA	TGTGCCATCAGTGAGGGGCGCAGTGAAAAACTGTTTTTT	CAISEGRSEKLFF
TRBJ2-1	NA	TRBV23-1	TRBD2	TGCGCCAGCAGCTCGCCGGGACTAGCGGGCACCTACAATGAGCAGTTCTTC	CASSSPGLAGTYNEQFF
TRBJ1-3	few	TRBV10-2	NA	TGCGCCAGCAGTGTGAAAGGGCCTAAGGATCCTGGAAACACCATATATTTT	CASSVKGPKDPGNTIYF
TRBJ1-4	NA	TRBV11-3	NA	TGTGCCAGCAGCTTAGGTCAGGGTTTCGAAAAACTGTTTTTT	CASSLGQGFEKLFF
TRBJ2-5	NA	TRBV5-1	NA	TGCGCCAGCAGCTTGGGGGGGTATCAGGAGACCCAGTACTTC	CASSLGGYQETQYF
TRBJ2-7	NA	TRBV6-8	TRBD2	TGTGCCAGCATCGGGGGGAACTACGAGCAGTACTTC	CASIGGNYEQYF
TRBJ2-7	NA	TRBV28	NA	TGTGCCAGCAGTTTACCTCGGGCCTACGAGCAGTACTTC	CASSLPRAYEQYF
TRBJ2-1	once	TRBV7-7	NA	TGTGCCAGCAGCTTACCTGGGTCGTGGAATGAGCAGTTCTTC	CASSLPGSWNEQFF
TRBJ2-7	NA	TRBV6-4	TRBD2	TGTGCCAGCAGTTACCCGGAGCGGGGAACCTACGAGCAGTACTTC	CASSYPERGTYEQYF
TRBJ2-3	NA	TRBV6-8	NA	TGTGCCAGAACCCCGTCCGGCCCAGGATCAGATACGCAGTATTTT	CARTPSGPGSDTQYF
TRBJ2-7	NA	TRBV19	NA	TGTGCCAGTAGCGAAACCGGGCTCGAGTCTTACGAGCAGTACTTC	CASSETGLESYEQYF
TRBJ2-3	NA	TRBV18	TRBD2	TGTGCCAGCTCACCGGCTAGCGGGGGACCAGATACGCAGTATTTT	CASSPASGGPDTQYF